The clone carrying this T cell receptor (beta chain) was counted between two and nine times. The V gene's germline CDR1 is LNHDA and CDR2 SQIVND (reference sequence). V was pared by 1 base and J by 3 bases, with 9 bases of the junction left unmatched. The CDR3 contains 18 residues. This entry belongs to a study of blood T cell repertoires in COVID-19. Method: immunoSEQ multiplex PCR; TCRdb's copy keeps in-frame clones and lacks some. The sample holds tens of thousands of clones, around 82% seen once. The sequenced material came from peripheral blood. The sequence derives from a man between 65 and 80 years old with acute or convalescent COVID-19. V is TRBV19 and J is TRBJ2-2; 9 bases agree with TRBD2. DNA of the CDR3: TGTGCCAGTAGTATAGTAGCCCCCAGCGGGGGGTACACCGGGGAGCTGTTTTTT. It translates to CASSIVAPSGGYTGELFF. Full variable domain (remainder filled in from reference TRBV19 and TRBJ2-2): DGGITQSPKYLFRKEGQNVTLSCEQNLNHDAMYWYRQDPGQGLRLIYYSQIVNDFQKGDIAEGYSVSREKKESFPLTVTSAQKNPTAFYLCASSIVAPSGGYTGELFFGEGSRLTVL.